Sequencing of this T cell receptor (beta chain) was carried out in a study of T cell responses to AZD1222 COVID-19 vaccine. TCRdb keeps only in-frame clones here, not all; method: immunoSEQ multiplex PCR. The sample carries some 200,000 clones, roughly 92% recorded once. This CDR3 is built from 17 residues. CDR1 and CDR2 from the germline V gene are MNHEY and SVGEGT. The V and J ends lost 5 bases and 0 bases respectively, with 19 bases between them. This clonotype was sampled from an adult who received the AZD1222 COVID-19 vaccine. The chain is built from TRBV6-2 or TRBV6-3 and TRBJ1-1; D is perhaps TRBD1 (5 bases). The starting material was peripheral blood, obtained 28 days after the second AZD1222 dose. CDR3 region: CASSTRVLALLNTEAFF. DNA for the CDR3: TGTGCCAGCAGTACCAGGGTTTTAGCTTTGTTGAACACTGAAGCTTTCTTT.